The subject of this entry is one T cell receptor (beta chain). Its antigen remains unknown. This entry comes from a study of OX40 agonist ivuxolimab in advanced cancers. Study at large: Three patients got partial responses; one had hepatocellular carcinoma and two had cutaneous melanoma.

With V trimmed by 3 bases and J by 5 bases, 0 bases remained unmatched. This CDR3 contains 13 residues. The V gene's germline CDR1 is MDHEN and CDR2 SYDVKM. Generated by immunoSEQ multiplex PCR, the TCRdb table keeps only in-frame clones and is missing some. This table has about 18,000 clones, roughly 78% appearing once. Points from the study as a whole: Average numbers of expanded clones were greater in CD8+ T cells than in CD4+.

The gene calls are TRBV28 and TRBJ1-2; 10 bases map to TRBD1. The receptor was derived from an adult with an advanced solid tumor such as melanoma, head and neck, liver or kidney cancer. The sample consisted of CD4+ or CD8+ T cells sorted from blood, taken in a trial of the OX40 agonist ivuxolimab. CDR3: CASSLGQGYGYTF. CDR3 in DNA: TGTGCCAGCAGTTTGGGACAGGGGTATGGCTACACCTTC.